Described below is a single T cell receptor beta chain sequence and its context. Antigen specificity is unknown. The CDR3 consists of 16 residues. Trimming cost V 2 bases and J 3 bases; bases outside gene matches: 7. Per germline, CDR1 MGHDK and CDR2 SYGVNS. The record originates from a study of cytomegalovirus exposure and HLA in healthy donors. Findings and limits, study-wide: It was reported in a later analysis that an Asian-associated ancestry cluster showed fewer N-insertions than the roughly 670-donor mean. The study dropped some indistinguishable V segments, TRBV6-2 and TRBV6-3 among them. A later examination showed that TCR association rates differed by HLA locus, with DRB1 most and HLA-C fewest.

It was with 60 Vbeta and 13 Jbeta primers that the PCR ran. Sequencing used immunoSEQ multiplex PCR; TCRdb keeps in-frame clones, though not all of them. The table lists about 160,000 clones, 82% of them singletons. The sample was PBMCs. The V call is TRBV25-1, the J call TRBJ2-7, with 10 bases matching TRBD1. The receptor's source is a girl between 5 and 17 years old in good health and CMV-seropositive. The CDR3 DNA sequence: TGTGCCAGCAGTGAAGTTTCCGGGACAGGGGTCTACGAGCAGTACTTC. Amino acid sequence: CASSEVSGTGVYEQYF.